The rows below give T cell receptor beta chains drawn from one sample of a study of blood T cells in healthy people across ages. TCRdb re-derived calls from the 5' RACE reads in MiXCR, one entry per CDR3 protein. In the table there are 850,000 or so distinct CDR3 sequences, roughly 26% of which are singletons. The sequenced material came from blood. The receptors shown here come from a woman at least 80 years old in good health. The CDR3 runs from the conserved cysteine through the conserved F or W. The D gene is left open where the match is weak. Expanded clones are given a class, and other clones once, few, many or no size at all.

CDR3 DNA	CDR3 protein	clone size	D gene	V gene	J gene
TGTGCCAGCAGCGTAGGATCGGGGTTGGGTCTTAATGAGCAGTTCTTC	CASSVGSGLGLNEQFF	-	-	TRBV9	TRBJ2-1
TGTGCCAGCAGTTACGGCAGCGGGGGGTCTGCCGGGGAGCTGTTTTTT	CASSYGSGGSAGELFF	-	TRBD2	TRBV6-6	TRBJ2-2
TGTGCCAGCTCACCACAGCTCAGCTCCTACAATGAGCAGTTCTTC	CASSPQLSSYNEQFF	many	-	TRBV18	TRBJ2-1
TGTGCCAGCAGTAAAGCGGCGGGGCGGGAGGGCCGCAAGACCCAGTACTTC	CASSKAAGREGRKTQYF	-	-	TRBV21-1	TRBJ2-5
TGCAGCGTTGAATTGGACAGGGGAGGCTATGGCTACACCTTC	CSVELDRGGYGYTF	many	TRBD1	TRBV29-1	TRBJ1-2
TGTGCCAGCAGCTTAGCATCGGGGGTGTACCAGCCCCAGCATTTT	CASSLASGVYQPQHF	-	-	TRBV7-2	TRBJ1-5
TGCAGTGCTCGAGATAACAGGGTCACTGAAGCTTTCTTT	CSARDNRVTEAFF	few	-	TRBV20-1	TRBJ1-1
TGTGCCAGCAGCCGTAGATTCTCCTTTAATTCACCCCTCCACTTT	CASSRRFSFNSPLHF	-	-	TRBV11-2	TRBJ1-6
TGTGCCAGCAGCTTACACCCTGGGGCAGATACGCAGTATTTT	CASSLHPGADTQYF	-	-	TRBV7-9	TRBJ2-3
TGCAGTGCCCCGGGAAGGGGACAAGAGACCCAGTACTTC	CSAPGRGQETQYF	many	-	TRBV20-1	TRBJ2-5
TGTGCCAGTAGTATGGGGGGGGCGGGCGACACTGAAGCTTTCTTT	CASSMGGAGDTEAFF	few	-	TRBV19	TRBJ1-1
TGCAGTGCTGCTATGACAGGGGGACTCGTCGAGCAGTACTTC	CSAAMTGGLVEQYF	many	TRBD1	TRBV20-1	TRBJ2-7
TGTGCCAGCAGTCCCGCGGGGAGAGCAGATGCGCAGTATTTT	CASSPAGRADAQYF	-	-	TRBV12-3/TRBV12-4	TRBJ2-3
TGTGCCTGGAGTGCCAACACCGGGGAGCTGTTTTTT	CAWSANTGELFF	-	-	TRBV30	TRBJ2-2
TGTGCCAGCAGCACCCGGGGAGGGGGCACTGAAGCTTTCTTT	CASSTRGGGTEAFF	-	-	TRBV7-2	TRBJ1-1
TGTGCCAGCAGACGGCTTGGGGTCCGAGAGACCCAGTACTTC	CASRRLGVRETQYF	few	-	TRBV6-5	TRBJ2-5
TGCGCCAGCAGCCAAGATGGCGGGGCTGGTGAGCAGTTCTTC	CASSQDGGAGEQFF	-	-	TRBV4-3	TRBJ2-1
TGTGCCAGCAGGGGGACAGGGGGCGGCGGTCAGCCCCAGCATTTT	CASRGTGGGGQPQHF	few	TRBD1	TRBV6-1	TRBJ1-5
TGCAGTGCCCGTCAGGGTCCACGTAGCAATGAGCAGTTCTTC	CSARQGPRSNEQFF	many	-	TRBV20-1	TRBJ2-1
TGTGCCAGCAGCCGCGCGGGCCTCCGAAGGAGTGGAGAGACCCAGTACTTC	CASSRAGLRRSGETQYF	-	-	TRBV12-3/TRBV12-4	TRBJ2-5
TGCGCCAGCAGCTTTGCGCCTCCCGGGACAGGGGCCGGGAACACCGGGGAGCTGTTTTTT	CASSFAPPGTGAGNTGELFF	-	TRBD1	TRBV5-1	TRBJ2-2
TGTGCCAGCAGTCGTAGCTCAGGAAACTATGGCTACACCTTC	CASSRSSGNYGYTF	-	-	TRBV9	TRBJ1-2
TGTGCCAGCAGCTTGGTAGGGATCACTGAAGCTTTCTTT	CASSLVGITEAFF	many	-	TRBV7-2	TRBJ1-1